The present T cell receptor (beta chain) was sequenced within a study of technical replicates of blood from a few donors. Produced via immunoSEQ multiplex PCR; TCRdb's table is partial and in-frame only. The table shows roughly 70,000 clones, with roughly nine tenths occurring only once. Germline-derived CDR1 and CDR2 are MGHRA and YSYEKL. Trimming stripped 0 bases from V and 7 bases from J, with 15 bases between. This CDR3 comprises 16 residues. The receptor was derived from a human donor in good health. Some clones in this sample may be carry-over from other donors' samples. This chain links TRBV4-1 with TRBJ1-4, with D hard to call. Sequencing used PBMCs. This CDR3 reads CASSQDKGTEGEKLFF. For the CDR3, the DNA is TGCGCCAGCAGCCAAGACAAGGGTACTGAGGGTGAAAAACTGTTTTTT.